The rows below give T cell receptor beta chains drawn from one sample of a study of OX40 agonist ivuxolimab in advanced cancers. TCRdb's table, derived via immunoSEQ multiplex PCR, lists solely in-frame clones and lacks some. Counted here are fewer than 90,000 clones, about 86% occurring once; the ten biggest clones make up approximately 2.1%. This specimen was CD4+ or CD8+ T cells sorted from blood, taken in a trial of the OX40 agonist ivuxolimab. These receptors were obtained from an adult with an advanced solid tumor such as melanoma, head and neck, liver or kidney cancer. CDR3s include the opening cysteine and the closing phenylalanine or tryptophan. D genes are given only for firm matches. Clone size is not always given. Where it is, it says once, few, many or a class for expanded clones.

j_call: TRBJ1-5; d_call: -; v_call: TRBV4-1; clone_size: -; cdr3_aa: CASSQVSRGARNQPQHF; cdr3_nt: TGCGCCAGCAGCCAAGTCAGCCGGGGGGCGCGCAATCAGCCCCAGCATTTT
j_call: TRBJ1-1; d_call: TRBD1; v_call: TRBV6-6; clone_size: -; cdr3_aa: CASTRWSGGYTEAFF; cdr3_nt: TGTGCCAGCACCCGATGGTCAGGGGGCTACACTGAAGCTTTCTTT
j_call: TRBJ2-7; d_call: TRBD2; v_call: TRBV7-9; clone_size: -; cdr3_aa: CASSRGTSGGAAYEQYF; cdr3_nt: TGTGCCAGCAGCAGAGGGACTAGCGGGGGGGCAGCCTACGAGCAGTACTTC
j_call: TRBJ2-5; d_call: TRBD2; v_call: TRBV6-5; clone_size: -; cdr3_aa: CASRRTSGGGTQYF; cdr3_nt: TGTGCCAGCAGACGCACTAGCGGGGGTGGGACCCAGTACTTC
j_call: TRBJ2-5; d_call: -; v_call: TRBV20-1; clone_size: -; cdr3_aa: CSATAEETQYF; cdr3_nt: TGCAGTGCTACGGCGGAAGAGACCCAGTACTTC
j_call: TRBJ1-4; d_call: TRBD1; v_call: TRBV7-8; clone_size: once; cdr3_aa: CASSPPGGGIEKLFF; cdr3_nt: TGTGCCAGCAGCCCCCCGGGAGGGGGCATTGAAAAACTGTTTTTT
j_call: TRBJ1-5; d_call: -; v_call: TRBV4-2; clone_size: -; cdr3_aa: CASSPEVGVQPQHF; cdr3_nt: TGTGCCAGCAGCCCTGAGGTAGGGGTACAGCCCCAGCATTTT
j_call: TRBJ2-1; d_call: TRBD1; v_call: TRBV10-1; clone_size: -; cdr3_aa: CASRSGQGPAGGLQLFF; cdr3_nt: TGCGCCAGCCGCTCGGGACAGGGGCCTGCTGGCGGCCTTCAACTTTTCTTC
j_call: TRBJ2-1; d_call: -; v_call: TRBV6-1; clone_size: -; cdr3_aa: CASGEKALRANEQFF; cdr3_nt: TGTGCCAGCGGCGAGAAGGCCCTAAGGGCGAATGAGCAGTTCTTC
j_call: TRBJ1-5; d_call: -; v_call: TRBV19; clone_size: -; cdr3_aa: CASSMRRRTLPQHF; cdr3_nt: TGTGCCAGTAGTATGAGAAGGCGGACGCTACCCCAGCATTTT
j_call: TRBJ2-7; d_call: TRBD1; v_call: TRBV5-8; clone_size: -; cdr3_aa: CASTPSRDRGHEQYF; cdr3_nt: TGTGCCAGCACCCCCTCCCGAGACAGGGGTCACGAGCAGTACTTC
j_call: TRBJ2-3; d_call: -; v_call: TRBV7-9; clone_size: -; cdr3_aa: CASSDSDADQADTQYF; cdr3_nt: TGTGCCAGCAGCGATAGTGACGCGGACCAAGCGGATACGCAGTATTTT
j_call: TRBJ1-5; d_call: -; v_call: TRBV19; clone_size: once; cdr3_aa: CASTLSRTEGSNQPQHF; cdr3_nt: TGTGCCAGTACTCTATCCCGGACCGAAGGGAGCAATCAGCCCCAGCATTTT
j_call: TRBJ2-1; d_call: -; v_call: TRBV7-2; clone_size: once; cdr3_aa: CASSLAGESEQFF; cdr3_nt: TGTGCCAGCAGCCTAGCTGGCGAGAGTGAGCAGTTCTTC
j_call: TRBJ2-7; d_call: TRBD1; v_call: TRBV2; clone_size: -; cdr3_aa: CARRQGAEDEQYF; cdr3_nt: TGTGCCAGGAGACAGGGGGCGGAGGACGAGCAGTACTTC
j_call: TRBJ2-1; d_call: TRBD2; v_call: TRBV4-2; clone_size: few; cdr3_aa: CASSQDWSLALDNEQFF; cdr3_nt: TGTGCCAGCAGCCAAGACTGGTCACTAGCGTTGGACAATGAGCAGTTCTTC
j_call: TRBJ1-2; d_call: -; v_call: TRBV6-5; clone_size: once; cdr3_aa: CASARGTAYGYTF; cdr3_nt: TGTGCCAGCGCTAGAGGGACCGCCTATGGCTACACCTTC
j_call: TRBJ2-1; d_call: TRBD1; v_call: TRBV5-1; clone_size: -; cdr3_aa: CASRNTGGSSYNEQFF; cdr3_nt: TGCGCCAGCAGAAATACAGGGGGGAGCTCCTACAATGAGCAGTTCTTC
j_call: TRBJ1-2; d_call: -; v_call: TRBV28; clone_size: -; cdr3_aa: CASSPGPSGHGYTF; cdr3_nt: TGTGCCAGCAGTCCGGGACCCTCCGGTCATGGCTACACCTTC
j_call: TRBJ2-1; d_call: -; v_call: TRBV7-2; clone_size: once; cdr3_aa: CASSISGRNNEQFF; cdr3_nt: TGTGCCAGCAGCATCTCGGGCAGAAACAATGAGCAGTTCTTC
j_call: TRBJ2-1; d_call: TRBD1; v_call: TRBV2; clone_size: -; cdr3_aa: CASLDRGAYNEQFF; cdr3_nt: TGTGCCAGCCTGGACAGGGGCGCCTACAATGAGCAGTTCTTC
j_call: TRBJ2-1; d_call: TRBD2; v_call: TRBV4-1; clone_size: once; cdr3_aa: CASSHETSGGYNEQFF; cdr3_nt: TGCGCCAGCAGCCATGAGACTAGCGGGGGCTACAATGAGCAGTTCTTC
j_call: TRBJ1-4; d_call: -; v_call: TRBV7-9; clone_size: -; cdr3_aa: CASSSRRQSNEKLFF; cdr3_nt: TGTGCCAGCAGCTCCCGGAGACAGTCTAATGAAAAACTGTTTTTT
j_call: TRBJ1-1; d_call: TRBD1; v_call: TRBV6-5; clone_size: -; cdr3_aa: CASITTGADTEAFF; cdr3_nt: TGTGCCAGCATCACGACAGGGGCCGACACTGAAGCTTTCTTT
j_call: TRBJ2-3; d_call: -; v_call: TRBV6-1; clone_size: -; cdr3_aa: CASKVGPYTDTQYF; cdr3_nt: TGTGCCAGCAAAGTGGGCCCCTACACAGATACGCAGTATTTT
j_call: TRBJ2-7; d_call: TRBD1; v_call: TRBV7-9; clone_size: -; cdr3_aa: CASSQKTGTGSYEQYF; cdr3_nt: TGTGCCAGCAGCCAAAAAACCGGGACAGGGTCCTACGAGCAGTACTTC
j_call: TRBJ1-5; d_call: TRBD1; v_call: TRBV28; clone_size: -; cdr3_aa: CASSSGTGWSNQPQHF; cdr3_nt: TGTGCCAGCAGCTCGGGGACAGGTTGGAGCAATCAGCCCCAGCATTTT
j_call: TRBJ1-5; d_call: -; v_call: TRBV5-1; clone_size: -; cdr3_aa: CASSERGGNQPQHF; cdr3_nt: TGCGCCAGCAGCGAACGTGGAGGAAATCAGCCCCAGCATTTT
j_call: TRBJ2-1; d_call: TRBD2; v_call: TRBV9; clone_size: -; cdr3_aa: CASSTGLAGSEQFF; cdr3_nt: TGTGCCAGCAGCACGGGACTAGCGGGTTCCGAGCAGTTCTTC
j_call: TRBJ2-4; d_call: TRBD1; v_call: TRBV5-1; clone_size: -; cdr3_aa: CASSPGQGGKNIQYF; cdr3_nt: TGCGCCAGCAGCCCAGGACAGGGAGGCAAAAACATTCAGTACTTC
j_call: TRBJ1-5; d_call: -; v_call: TRBV6-4; clone_size: few; cdr3_aa: CASSEWGSGQPQHF; cdr3_nt: TGTGCCAGCAGTGAATGGGGGTCGGGTCAGCCCCAGCATTTT